This TCR beta chain was sequenced in a study of post-analysis software for immune sequencing data (dated by TCRdb to between 2014 and 2017). Regarding the study in general: Relapsing-remitting, secondary progressive and progressive-relapsing multiple sclerosis were recorded as disease courses, and subtype annotation was lacking for some patients. The patient repertoires were compared against 11 previously published healthy control repertoires obtained from donors aged roughly 6 to 28 years. A subset of samples was prepared in parallel using single-end sample barcoding, then pooled and co-amplified after Illumina adapter ligation.

TCR beta repertoires were profiled from peripheral blood of more than ten young patients with multiple sclerosis to demonstrate the VDJtools post-analysis software. The patients with multiple sclerosis were children and adolescents between roughly 6 and 17 years of age. Here is what the overall study found, with its caveats: Strong co-clustering of samples prepared in the same batch was shown by direct clustering with F measure, prompting a batch-effect correction. Patients showed significantly higher frequencies than controls for a handful of TRBV segments, among them TRBV5-6, TRBV5-1 and TRBV20-1. Significantly lower normalized Chao1 diversity was found in multiple sclerosis patients than in controls, suggesting substantial peripheral T-cell clonal expansion. The control group was slightly older than the multiple sclerosis patient group.

V drops 4 bases and J drops 0 bases, leaving 15 bases in between. CDR1 and CDR2 were assigned from the germline V gene as MNHEY and SVGAGI. From the cysteine through the phenylalanine, the CDR3 covers 16 amino acids. The sequence is cut down to CDR3 DNA, 48 bases in frame from base 1. This clonotype has only a few counts. The target of this receptor is not known. Qualities for individual bases were not recorded, and no much larger clone is one base off. Libraries came from PCR. Instrument on record: Illumina HiSeq 2500. To reduce PCR and sequencing biases, unique molecular identifiers were built into the TCR beta cDNA libraries. Roughly 0.5 million cDNA molecules were obtained per 1 to 10 million input T cells, so each molecule approximated one T cell. Patient libraries were prepared and sequenced with the same protocol used for the earlier healthy control dataset. Samples belonging to the same batch were prepared together, multiplexed and sequenced on a shared HiSeq lane. The original pipeline was this. MIGEC was used to process the raw barcoded reads, and molecular identifier groups with only a single read were discarded before consensus assembly and CDR3 extraction. Clonotype tables were post-analysed with VDJtools, and diversity was normalized by down-sampling all datasets to the smallest sample size. In repertoire overlap clustering, CDR3 amino acid sequences, but not nucleotide sequences, were matched to correct batch-related cross-sample contamination. The raw public data were reprocessed by TCRdb itself: fastp quality trimming at Q25, MiXCR clonotype calling, in-frame beta chains only. Rows matching on CDR3 protein sequence are summarized as one entry with the most common DNA and genes. V and J calls and clone size were set by TCRdb, not the authors. The sample table holds about 430,000 distinct CDR3 sequences, of which 39% were seen once. In total, the top ten clones hold less than 10% of the sample.

The sample taken for sequencing was blood. This TCR came from a girl aged 2 to 9 with multiple sclerosis. The chain uses TRBV6-5 and TRBJ1-2, with TRBD1 tentatively as D gene (5 bases match). The CDR3 amino acid sequence is: CASSSLRQRANYGYTF. The sequenced DNA: TGTGCCAGCAGTTCCTTGCGACAGAGAGCTAACTATGGCTACACCTTC.